Below, 20 T cell receptor beta chains from the same sample are listed, as sequenced in a study of blood T cell repertoires in COVID-19. Repertoires were generated with immunoSEQ multiplex PCR, while TCRdb's copy carries only in-frame clones and drops some. The data contain tens of thousands of clones, roughly 88% of them singletons. Sequencing used peripheral blood. All receptors derive from a man aged 65 to 79 with acute or convalescent COVID-19.

V usage is TRBV20-1 and J usage is TRBJ1-1; D remains ambiguous. The V end lost 3 bases, the J end lost 0 bases, and 8 bases lay between the germline ends. Germline values: CDR1 DFQATT, CDR2 SNEGSKA (reference sequence). This CDR3 has 13 amino acids. The CDR3 sequence: CSASPTVNTEAFF. The CDR3 DNA follows: TGCAGTGCTAGTCCGACTGTGAACACTGAAGCTTTCTTT.

This sequence joins TRBV2 and TRBJ1-4, with 7 bases that match TRBD1. J lost 3 bases, V lost 0 bases, and 4 bases had no gene match. The CDR3 is made up of 16 amino acids. The V gene's germline CDR1 is SNHLY and CDR2 FYNNEI. The CDR3 nucleotides read TGTGCCAGCAGTGAAGCAGGGGGCCTGTCTAATGAAAAACTGTTTTTT. It translates to CASSEAGGLSNEKLFF.

This chain connects TRBV6-5 to TRBJ2-1; 7 nucleotides match TRBD1. In germline, CDR1 is MNHEY, CDR2 SVGAGI. The CDR3 is 16 amino acids. The ends lost 2 bases at V and 0 bases at J; junction bases unmatched: 4. This chain's CDR3 is CASSYRRTGSYNEQFF. DNA for the CDR3: TGTGCCAGCAGTTACCGGAGGACAGGCTCCTACAATGAGCAGTTCTTC.

The rearrangement joins TRBV2 to TRBJ1-2; tentatively, D is TRBD1 (5 bases). Looked up from germline, CDR1 is SNHLY and CDR2 is FYNNEI. The length of the CDR3 is 15 residues. Trimming pared 7 bases from V and 2 bases from J, leaving 17 bases between. The CDR3 region has the DNA TGTGCCAGCACCCAAGGTCGGCGGGGGAACTATGGCTACACCTTC. Translating gives CASTQGRRGNYGYTF. The full variable domain, its missing parts supplied by reference TRBV2 and TRBJ1-2, is EPEVTQTPSHQVTQMGQEVILRCVPISNHLYFYWYRQILGQKVEFLVSFYNNEISEKSEIFDDQFSVERPDGSNFTLKIRSTKLEDSAMYFCASTQGRRGNYGYTFGSGTRLTVV.

The chain carries TRBV5-1 and TRBJ2-2, with 7 positions matching TRBD1. The CDR3 is 16 residues long. Germline-derived CDR1 and CDR2 are SGHRS and YFSETQ. The V segment lost 0 bases and the J segment 1 base; nucleotides outside the gene matches: 3. In nucleotides, the CDR3 is TGCGCCAGCAGCTTGGTGCCAGGGGGGAACACCGGGGAGCTGTTTTTT. Residues: CASSLVPGGNTGELFF.

The chain combines TRBV19 with TRBJ1-5; 8 bases agree with TRBD1. CDR1 is LNHDA, CDR2 SQIVND, per germline (reference sequence). V lost 6 bases, J lost 5 bases, and 9 bases stayed unmatched. The CDR3 covers 15 residues. CDR3 residues: CASSTGGEFHQPQHF. CDR3 DNA: TGTGCCAGTAGCACAGGGGGGGAATTTCATCAGCCCCAGCATTTT.

The CDR3 loop is CATSVHRGDEQYF. The DNA for the CDR3 is TGTGCCACCAGCGTACACAGGGGTGACGAGCAGTACTTC. This chain joins TRBV15 and TRBJ2-7, with TRBD1 matching over 7 bases. Per germline, CDR1 LNHNV and CDR2 YYDKDF (reference sequence). The V gene end was trimmed by 5 bases and the J gene end by 5 bases; junction bases not matched to a gene: 6. This CDR3 is built from 13 residues.

V usage is TRBV5-4 and J usage is TRBJ2-1; D possibly corresponds to TRBD2 (5 bases). Germline V gene lookup returns CDR1 SGHNT and CDR2 YYREEE (reference sequence). There are 15 residues in the CDR3. The V end was cut by 7 bases, the J end by 0 bases, with 14 bases between. CDR3 amino acids: CASGVWAGSYNEQFF. CDR3 DNA sequence: TGTGCCAGCGGCGTTTGGGCGGGCTCCTACAATGAGCAGTTCTTC. Complete variable domain (other parts from reference TRBV5-4 and TRBJ2-1): ETGVTQSPTHLIKTRGQQVTLRCSSQSGHNTVSWYQQALGQGPQFIFQYYREEENGRGNFPPRFSGLQFPNYSSELNVNALELDDSALYLCASGVWAGSYNEQFFGPGTRLTVL.

V and J are TRBV3-1 (or the pseudogene TRBV3-2) and TRBJ2-2; D ambiguous. Germline CDR1 LGHDT, CDR2 YNNKEL (reference sequence). This CDR3 has 15 amino acids. Trimming pared 3 bases from V and 0 bases from J, leaving 8 bases between. The CDR3 DNA reads as TGTGCCAGCAGCCACTATCAAGCGAACACCGGGGAGCTGTTTTTT. It codes for CASSHYQANTGELFF.

This chain links TRBV12-3 or TRBV12-4 with TRBJ2-1; 9 bases are a match to TRBD1. The CDR3 runs 12 residues. V shed 5 bases and J 11 bases; nucleotides not matched to a gene: 4. In DNA, the CDR3 is TGTGCCAGCAGTCCAGGACAGGGGAAGCAGTTCTTC. This gives the protein CASSPGQGKQFF.

This clone was seen a single time. The rearrangement links TRBV7-2 to TRBJ1-2, with D uncertain. This CDR3 comprises 13 residues. CDR1 and CDR2 from the germline V gene are SGHTA and FQGNSA. V was clipped by 1 base and J by 8 bases, with 11 bases between them. CDR3 in DNA: TGTGCCAGCAGCTTAGGTGCTTCCAGGGGCTACACCTTC. This gives the protein CASSLGASRGYTF.

The chain is built from TRBV18 and TRBJ1-5, with D possibly being TRBD1 (5 bases). This CDR3 comprises 14 residues. Germline V gene lookup returns CDR1 KGHSH and CDR2 LQKENI. Trimming took off 1 base at V and 3 bases at J, with 7 bases between the two ends. CDR3 in amino acids: CASSPQGPNQPQHF. The CDR3, as DNA: TGTGCCAGCTCACCACAGGGGCCCAATCAGCCCCAGCATTTT.

The chain employs TRBV25-1 and TRBJ1-1, with D possibly matching TRBD1 (5 bases). Trimming took 6 bases from V and 8 from J, leaving 16 bases between them. Germline V CDR1 and CDR2: MGHDK, SYGVNS. CDR3 length: 13 residues. The CDR3 here is CASSRSGGGEAFF. The DNA for the CDR3 is TGTGCCAGCAGCCGCAGCGGGGGGGGAGAAGCTTTCTTT.

The chain recombines TRBV6-2 or TRBV6-3 with TRBJ1-5; 7 positions match TRBD1. Trimming removed 6 bases from V and 6 bases from J; junction bases left unmatched: 5. This CDR3 comprises 13 residues. Germline CDR1 MNHEY, CDR2 SVGEGT. The CDR3 region has the DNA TGTGCCAGCAGCTGGGGACAGTCTCAGCCCCAGCATTTT. It specifies CASSWGQSQPQHF.

The V call is TRBV18, the J call TRBJ1-2, with D perhaps TRBD1 (6 bases). In germline, CDR1 is KGHSH, CDR2 LQKENI. V dropped 3 bases and J dropped 6 bases, with 20 bases sitting between them. This CDR3 region has 16 residues. The CDR3 region is CASSPIYRAVGDGYTF. The CDR3 nucleotides are TGTGCCAGCTCACCGATCTACAGGGCGGTCGGGGATGGCTACACCTTC.

The rearrangement joins TRBV5-4 to TRBJ2-1; 7 bases fit TRBD2. Germline lookup yields CDR1 SGHNT and CDR2 YYREEE (reference sequence). The CDR3 spans 16 residues. V shed 0 bases, J shed 2 bases, and the junction held 5 bases outside the gene matches. The CDR3 DNA reads TGTGCCAGCAGCTTGGCTCGGCTAGCGGCCTACAATGAGCAGTTCTTC. It encodes CASSLARLAAYNEQFF. The whole variable domain, filled in from reference TRBV5-4 and TRBJ2-1, reads ETGVTQSPTHLIKTRGQQVTLRCSSQSGHNTVSWYQQALGQGPQFIFQYYREEENGRGNFPPRFSGLQFPNYSSELNVNALELDDSALYLCASSLARLAAYNEQFFGPGTRLTVL.

This chain joins TRBV5-5 and TRBJ2-1; 9 nucleotides agree with TRBD2. CDR3 length: 16 residues. CDR1 and CDR2 (germline): SGHKS, YYEKEE (reference sequence). V was pared by 6 bases and J by 1 base, with 8 bases of the junction left unmatched. The CDR3 coding sequence is TGTGCCAGCACGGGCGGGGGGGCCTTGTCCTACAATGAGCAGTTCTTC. This sequence encodes CASTGGGALSYNEQFF.

The chain has TRBV28 and TRBJ2-2, with TRBD2 matching 8 bases. Germline trimming cut 8 bases from V and 6 bases from J; bases unmatched to any gene: 11. The CDR3 is 15 amino acids. Germline CDR1 and CDR2: MDHEN and SYDVKM. The CDR3 region is CASGGGRNHPGELFF. The CDR3 coding sequence is TGTGCCAGCGGCGGGGGGAGGAATCATCCCGGGGAGCTGTTTTTT.

V is TRBV5-1 and J is TRBJ2-3; TRBD2 might be the D (7 bases). Germline assignment: CDR1 SGHRS and CDR2 YFSETQ. V was trimmed by 1 base and J by 4 bases, leaving 13 bases between them. The CDR3 is 15 residues long. The CDR3 DNA follows: TGCGCCAGCAGCTTGAGTTTGGGGGGGCCAGATACGCAGTATTTT. It is translated as CASSLSLGGPDTQYF. The full variable domain, completed using reference TRBV5-1 and TRBJ2-3, is KAGVTQTPRYLIKTRGQQVTLSCSPISGHRSVSWYQQTPGQGLQFLFEYFSETQRNKGNFPGRFSGRQFSNSRSEMNVSTLELGDSALYLCASSLSLGGPDTQYFGPGTRLTVL.

The chain is built from TRBV5-5 and TRBJ1-1; TRBD1 agrees at 7 bases. CDR1 SGHKS and CDR2 YYEKEE come from the germline V gene (reference sequence). The CDR3 is made up of 19 amino acids. Trimming at V came to 4 bases and at J to 5 bases, leaving 23 bases not matched to a gene. The CDR3 nucleotides read TGTGCCAGCAGCGCCGCCCCCGGGACAGAGCTTGTCGAGGGTACTGAAGCTTTCTTT. Translated: CASSAAPGTELVEGTEAFF.